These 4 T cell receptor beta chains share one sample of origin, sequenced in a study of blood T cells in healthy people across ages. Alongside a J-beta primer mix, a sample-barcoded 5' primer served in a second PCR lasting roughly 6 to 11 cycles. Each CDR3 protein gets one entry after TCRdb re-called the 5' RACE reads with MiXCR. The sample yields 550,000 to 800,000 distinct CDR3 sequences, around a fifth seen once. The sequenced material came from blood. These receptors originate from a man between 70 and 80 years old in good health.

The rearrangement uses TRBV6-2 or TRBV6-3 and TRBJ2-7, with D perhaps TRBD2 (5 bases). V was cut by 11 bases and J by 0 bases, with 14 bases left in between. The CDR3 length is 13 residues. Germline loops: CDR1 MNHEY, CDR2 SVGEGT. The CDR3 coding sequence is TGTGCCGGAGGAACACCCAACTCCTACGAGCAGTACTTC. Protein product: CAGGTPNSYEQYF.

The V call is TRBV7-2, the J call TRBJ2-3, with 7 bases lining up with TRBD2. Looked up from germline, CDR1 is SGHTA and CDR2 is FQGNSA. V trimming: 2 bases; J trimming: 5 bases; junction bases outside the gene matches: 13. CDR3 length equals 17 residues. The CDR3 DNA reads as TGTGCCAGCAGCTTACAGCGGGATCCCGTTTTTGGAGATACGCAGTATTTT. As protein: CASSLQRDPVFGDTQYF. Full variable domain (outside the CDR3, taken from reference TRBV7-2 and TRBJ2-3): GAGVSQSPSNKVTEKGKDVELRCDPISGHTALYWYRQSLGQGLEFLIYFQGNSAPDKSGLPSDRFSAERTGGSVSTLTIQRTQQEDSAVYLCASSLQRDPVFGDTQYFGPGTRLTVL.

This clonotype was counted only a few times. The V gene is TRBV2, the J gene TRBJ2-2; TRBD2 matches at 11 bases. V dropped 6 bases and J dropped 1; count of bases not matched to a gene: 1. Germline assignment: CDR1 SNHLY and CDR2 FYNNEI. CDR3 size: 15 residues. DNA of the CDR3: TGTGCCAGCAGGACTAGCGGGGTGAACACCGGGGAGCTGTTTTTT. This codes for CASRTSGVNTGELFF.

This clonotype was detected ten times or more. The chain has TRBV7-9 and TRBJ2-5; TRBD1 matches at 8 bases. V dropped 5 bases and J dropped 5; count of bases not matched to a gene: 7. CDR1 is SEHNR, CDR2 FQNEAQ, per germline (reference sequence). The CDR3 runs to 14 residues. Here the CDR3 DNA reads TGTGCCAGCAGCCCCAGACAGGGGTTGGAGACCCAGTACTTC. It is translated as CASSPRQGLETQYF.